This T cell receptor beta chain was profiled in a study of CD8+CD57+ T cells in acquired aplastic anemia. On the study more broadly: Sorted cells (CD4+ and CD8+) yielded DNA amounts that averaged roughly 3.5 ug. Study findings and constraints: Significant differences in CD8+ Simpson's diversity were not observed between patients and controls.

Details on this clonotype: Its antigen is unidentified.

Genomic DNA templated the TCR beta VDJ and CDR3 profiling. One entry per CDR3 protein results from TCRdb running MiXCR on the reads. The sample has roughly 180,000 distinct CDR3 sequences; 45% to 60% are singletons. The germline gives CDR1 DFQATT, CDR2 SNEGSKA (reference sequence). V lost 3 bases, J lost 4 bases, and 13 bases lay in between. This CDR3 comprises 13 residues. Sequencing was done on patients that had shown CD8+CD57+ cell expansion by flow cytometry. Every patient had severe acquired aplastic anemia. Patients were treatment-naive when blood was sampled. This chain joins TRBV20-1 and TRBJ2-7; possible D gene TRBD1, 6 bases. Sequences were obtained from sorted CD4+, CD8+, or CD8+CD57+ T cells (not recorded which) from PBMCs. This clonotype was sampled from a human donor with aplastic anemia. CDR3 residues: CSARWQGSYEQYF. CDR3 nucleotide sequence: TGCAGTGCTAGGTGGCAGGGGAGTTACGAGCAGTACTTC.